What follows is one T cell receptor (beta chain) and its context. Its antigen is undetermined. CDR3 size: 16 residues. Trimming left V 6 bases short and J 1 base short, with 16 bases between. CDR1 and CDR2 from the germline V gene are SGHTA and FQGNSA. The source of the sample is a study of T cell responses to AZD1222 COVID-19 vaccine. Study overall: Pooling of second doses given at about 4 or about 12 weeks was done. Study results and limitations: In all cases, repertoires were sampled only after the peak T cell response. Spike-wide vaccine-associated CD4 TCRs dominated at 160-218 and 743-854. Seropositive status at baseline applied to only 5 or 6 AZD1222 recipients.

The repertoire was sequenced with immunoSEQ multiplex PCR; TCRdb's copy has only in-frame clones and lacks some. The data show roughly 120,000 clones, around nine tenths seen once. This clonotype was sampled from an adult in good health. Sequencing was performed on peripheral blood, taken on day 0 of AZD1222 vaccination. The rearrangement joins TRBV7-2 to TRBJ2-1; D might be TRBD1 (8 bases). CDR3 in DNA: TGTGCCAGCAGTCTAACAGGGGGGGCTTCCTACAATGAGCAGTTCTTC. This sequence encodes CASSLTGGASYNEQFF. The full variable domain, with the rest looked up from reference TRBV7-2 and TRBJ2-1, is GAGVSQSPSNKVTEKGKDVELRCDPISGHTALYWYRQSLGQGLEFLIYFQGNSAPDKSGLPSDRFSAERTGGSVSTLTIQRTQQEDSAVYLCASSLTGGASYNEQFFGPGTRLTVL.